The clone carrying this T cell receptor beta chain has a handful of counts. The antigen is undetermined. Primed by a sample-barcoded 5' primer and a J-beta primer mix, a second PCR proceeded for roughly 7 to 12 cycles. TCRdb itself ran the 5' RACE reads through MiXCR, one entry per CDR3 protein. Of roughly 680,000 distinct CDR3 sequences in the sample, around 50% are singletons; the top ten hold roughly 14%. These data come from a study of blood T cells in healthy people across ages. Study results and limitations: The study could not conclusively compare naive and antigen-experienced cells, given its unsorted PBMCs.

CDR3 size: 15 residues. The V segment lost 7 bases and the J segment 2 bases; nucleotides outside the gene matches: 5. The authors extracted at least 6 micrograms of total RNA per sample. The clonotype originates from a woman aged 80 or older in good health. Sequencing input: blood. The chain carries TRBV12-3 or TRBV12-4 and TRBJ2-1; the match to TRBD1 covers 10 bases. CDR3 loop: CASKTGQGTYNEQFF. Here the CDR3 DNA reads TGTGCCAGCAAAACGGGACAGGGGACCTACAATGAGCAGTTCTTC.